The present T cell receptor beta chain was sequenced within a study of cytomegalovirus exposure and HLA in healthy donors. Study-wide results and limits: Later analysis identified 16,951 TCR beta sequences associated with HLA alleles, using a false discovery rate threshold of 0.05.

As concerns this clone: The antigen is unknown.

The PCR used 60 Vbeta and 13 Jbeta primers. Libraries were prepared by immunoSEQ multiplex PCR; TCRdb keeps only in-frame clonotypes and omits some of them. The repertoire table contains approximately 37,000 clones. Trimming at V came to 4 bases and at J to 1 base, leaving 0 bases not matched to a gene. CDR1 is SGHTA, CDR2 FQGTGA, per germline. The CDR3 extends over 14 amino acids. J is TRBJ2-2 and V is TRBV7-3; TRBD1 aligns across 7 bases. The sample consisted of PBMCs. The sequence came from a man between 40 and 49 years old in good health and CMV-seropositive. CDR3 in amino acids: CASSWDRNTGELFF. The CDR3 DNA sequence: TGTGCCAGCAGCTGGGACAGGAACACCGGGGAGCTGTTTTTT. Full variable domain (outside the CDR3, taken from reference TRBV7-3 and TRBJ2-2): GAGVSQTPSNKVTEKGKYVELRCDPISGHTALYWYRQSLGQGPEFLIYFQGTGAADDSGLPNDRFFAVRPEGSVSTLKIQRTERGDSAVYLCASSWDRNTGELFFGEGSRLTVL.